This record concerns one T cell receptor (beta chain) sequence. The read ends 3 residues before the CDR3 terminus; that terminus is restored from the germline J gene. Produced via immunoSEQ multiplex PCR; TCRdb's table is partial and in-frame only. This sample's table reports tens of thousands of clones. These data come from a study of T cells in women clearing cervical HPV infection. Deletions cut 5 bases from V and 8 bases from J, with 12 bases between. The CDR3 totals 13 residues. The V and J genes are TRBV12-3 or TRBV12-4 and TRBJ1-4; D possibly corresponds to TRBD1 (6 bases). Sequences were obtained from blood buffy coat. This receptor was obtained from a woman between 18 and 75 years old with a cervical HPV16 infection that either progressed to CIN3+ or cleared (not recorded which). The CDR3 DNA, read in part, is TGTGCCAGCAGTCTACAGGGAGGGGAAAAA. Its protein is CASSLQGGEK. The full CDR3 is CASSLQGGEKLFF.